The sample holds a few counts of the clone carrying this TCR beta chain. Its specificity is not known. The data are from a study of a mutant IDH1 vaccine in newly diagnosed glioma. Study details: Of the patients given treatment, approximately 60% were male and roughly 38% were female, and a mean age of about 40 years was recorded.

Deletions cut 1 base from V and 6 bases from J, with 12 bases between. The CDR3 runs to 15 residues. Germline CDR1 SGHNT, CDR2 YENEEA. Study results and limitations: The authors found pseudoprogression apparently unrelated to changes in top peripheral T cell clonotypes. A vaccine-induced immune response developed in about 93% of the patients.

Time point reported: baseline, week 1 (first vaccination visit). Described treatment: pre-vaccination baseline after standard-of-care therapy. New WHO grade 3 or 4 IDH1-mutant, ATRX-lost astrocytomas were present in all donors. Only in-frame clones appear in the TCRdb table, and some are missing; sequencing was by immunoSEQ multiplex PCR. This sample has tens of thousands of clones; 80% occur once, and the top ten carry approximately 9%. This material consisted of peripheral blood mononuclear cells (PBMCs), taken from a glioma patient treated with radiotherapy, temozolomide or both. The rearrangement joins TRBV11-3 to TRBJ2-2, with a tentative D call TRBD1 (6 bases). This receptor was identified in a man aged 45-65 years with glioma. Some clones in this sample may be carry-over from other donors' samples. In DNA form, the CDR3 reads TGTGCCAGCAGCTTAGTCGCAGGGGTCCCCGGGGAGCTGTTTTTT. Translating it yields CASSLVAGVPGELFF.